This T cell receptor (beta chain) was identified in a study of response to subunit inactivated influenza vaccine. Study-level results: The authors put forward the suggestion that each seasonal influenza vaccination may bring in only a limited number of new T cells.

Details on this clonotype: Antigen: not known.

From the RT-PCR reads, TCRdb called clonotypes with MiXCR, one entry per CDR3 protein. The sample holds around 520,000 distinct CDR3 sequences, 10% to 15% seen once. Germline V CDR1 and CDR2: KGHSY, FQNENV. The V segment lost 1 base and the J segment 2 bases; nucleotides outside the gene matches: 6. The CDR3 consists of 16 residues. This chain joins TRBV16 and TRBJ1-1; 8 positions match TRBD1. Material: PBMCs from blood, obtained on the day of vaccination. The clonotype was recovered from a man aged 45-65 years who received an inactivated influenza vaccine. The CDR3 DNA is TGTGCCAGCAGCCAATGGACAGGGTTGACTAACACTGAAGCTTTCTTT. As protein: CASSQWTGLTNTEAFF.